Here is one TCR beta chain with its context. The specificity of this receptor is unknown. No per-base quality is available; no much larger clone lies one base away. Taken from cysteine to phenylalanine, the CDR3 has 15 residues. Only the CDR3 DNA is retained, 45 bases long and in frame from the first base. From a lookup of the germline V gene, CDR1 and CDR2 are SGHTA and FQGTGA. Relative to germline, V is missing 5 bases and J is missing 3 bases, with 8 bases of the junction outside any gene match. The cohort comprised fewer than 750 healthy bone marrow donors. All cohort members were sampled while nominally healthy, although unrecorded immune exposures were likely present. The donor tested CMV seronegative, placing the donor among the 350 to 400 seronegative members of the cohort. A peripheral blood sample was collected from each donor, and TCR beta sequencing was performed on peripheral blood mononuclear cells. Genomic DNA extraction from the blood cell samples was performed with the Qiagen DNeasy Blood Extraction Kit.

The sample belongs to a study of cytomegalovirus exposure and HLA in healthy donors (dated by TCRdb to 2016 to 2017). A note on the overall study: An earlier analysis of about 560 of the donors reported 250 to 350 Gb of sequence data and 90 million to 120 million unique TCR beta sequences obtained from 150 million to 200 million T cells. Approximately 300 gigabases of sequencing data and 70 million to 95 million unique TCR sequences made up an early release that covered several hundred HLA-typed donors. Among the roughly 410 genotyped donors, around 79% belonged to the genetic ancestry cluster associated with self-reported Caucasian donors. The study aimed to test whether cataloging public T cell receptors could reveal signatures of past pathogen exposure. The study profiled the T cell repertoires of 500 to 800 subjects by immunosequencing and related them to cytomegalovirus serostatus. A separate validation cohort of more than 100 different subjects was used in addition to the roughly 700-subject first cohort. The study combined high-throughput TCR immunosequencing, statistical association of individual TCRs with disease status, and machine learning to predict cytomegalovirus infection status. A later analysis re-examined previously published TCR beta repertoires from 610 or so donors and added high-resolution HLA genotyping to investigate patterns of TCR occurrence. The later analysis used no new phenotypic data to find candidate immune exposures, relying instead on TCR beta sequences and their occurrence across donors. To decide whether each TCR beta V gene segment behaved as functional or pseudogenic, an earlier analysis of 587 of the donors relied on high-throughput TCR beta sequencing. Donor age, sex, ethnicity and CMV serostatus were compiled together with the repertoire data. In a later genetic analysis, genome-wide SNP genotypes for about three fifths of the roughly 670 donors were used, and that subset was treated as a discovery cohort. All discovery cohort repertoires had been generated using a single sequencing platform. HLA typing included class I and class II loci at four-digit resolution. Typing coverage differed by locus: A, B, C, DRB1 and DQB1 were typed in roughly 620-630 donors, DQA1 in about 550, DPA1 in 600 to 610, and DPB1 in 450 to 490. About five DR-DQ haplotypes were treated as single units for association and clustering because of strong linkage in the cohort. Among around 400 genotyped donors of the cohort, an average of roughly 230,000 unique TCR beta nucleotide sequences was sequenced per donor, of which about 19% were non-productive.

Libraries were made using the immunoSEQ multiplex PCR assay. A mixture of 60 forward primers for TCR Vbeta segments and 13 reverse primers for TCR Jbeta segments was used in the multiplex PCR. Amplification of the CDR3 region of rearranged TCR beta genes was performed with a multiplex PCR assay on genomic DNA. The Illumina HiSeq System was used to sequence the amplified TCR beta libraries as 87-base-pair reads. The published analysis was carried out like this. A later analysis tallied 75 million to 95 million unique TCR beta chains across the roughly 610 repertoires, and about 12 million of those chains were shared by two or more donors. A nearest-neighbor algorithm error-corrected the raw reads and collapsed the reads into unique sequences, merging closely related sequences to remove PCR and sequencing errors. V, D and J gene segments were assigned by aligning CDR3 sequences to IMGT reference sequences. For a sequence to be retained, a match of at least six nucleotides to both a V gene segment and a J gene segment was required. Rearrangements were classified as productive when the CDR3 lacked stop codons and remained in frame with V and J, and all other rearrangements were classified as non-productive. CDR3 was defined according to IMGT convention as the region running from the second conserved V-encoded cysteine to the conserved J-encoded phenylalanine. The earlier analysis of approximately 590 of the donors excluded any sequence lacking an unambiguous match to a single V gene segment. In an earlier analysis of approximately 590 of the donors, V segments were called functional above 56.7% productive rearrangements and were called segregating when the between-donor standard deviation exceeded 5%. To diagnose cytomegalovirus status from the catalog of TCR beta chain sequences, a statistical classification framework was built. In a later analysis, V and J genes were assigned by comparing TCR nucleotide sequences against IMGT/GENE-DB human TR gene sequences. The TCRdist pipeline was used in a later analysis to assign CDR3 sequences and most-parsimonious VDJ recombination scenarios. In a later analysis, every TCR beta chain was defined by the combination of its CDR3 amino acid sequence and its V-gene family, and reads without a unique V-gene family were dropped. In a later analysis, 500 to 700 highly shared, low-generation-probability nucleotide sequences were removed to address suspected cross-contamination and a sequencing artifact. A later analysis calculated a clonal expansion index for each public chain from normalized within-repertoire ranks of inferred template counts. A later analysis computed generation probabilities with a VDJ recombination model fitted to out-of-frame rearrangements, and checked the results against IGoR. A later analysis scored TCR-TCR, TCR-HLA and TCR-CMV co-occurrence with hypergeometric tests, applying a repertoire-size bias correction to TCR pairs. False discovery rates were estimated in a later analysis by permuting HLA or CMV assignments 20 times. In a later analysis, co-occurring TCRs were grouped with DBSCAN, and TCRdist sequence similarity was added when clustering was performed within HLA-allele-positive subsets. Repertoires with fewer than 30,000 or more than 120,000 public chains were left out of co-occurrence clustering, as were about five repertoires with anomalous nucleotide sharing. TCRdb mirrors the immuneACCESS table, restricted to in-frame sequences. Some clones are absent from its copies; in checked studies, under half trace to an unresolved V gene, and the reason for the others is unknown. The V and J calls and clone size were taken over from that table, and D and trimming were inferred from the DNA. Counted in this sample were over 100,000 clones; approximately 87% of them appeared once. Just over 2.5% of the sample lies in the top ten.

Results and caveats for the whole study, not just this receptor: While some public TCRs were present in many individuals, most TCR sequences turned up only very rarely across donors. In an earlier analysis of roughly 560 of the donors, most TCR beta V segments were observed in productive rearrangements about 90% or about 30% of the time, broadly matching IMGT annotations. In a later analysis, the rate of TCR association differed among HLA loci, with DRB1 alleles having the most associated TCRs and HLA-C alleles having the fewest. In this cohort, only TCR beta chains were sequenced, and detectable features were limited by the absence of alpha or paired-chain data. Correlated functional status among segregating V segments might be attributable to linkage disequilibrium, but an unknown experimental factor could not be ruled out. A later genetic analysis associated a missense DCLRE1C variant with V-gene and J-gene trimming of TCR beta chains, and an independent cohort replicated the association. The sequencing pipeline was judged likely to have produced a cluster of highly shared sequence variants as a technical artifact. According to a later genetic analysis, donors in an Asian-associated ancestry cluster had fewer N-insertions in productive TCRs than the approximately 690-donor mean. Assigning TCR associations to individual alleles was difficult when HLA alleles, especially DR and DQ, strongly co-occurred. A few of the identified cytomegalovirus-associated TCR beta chains were confirmed in vitro to be specific for cytomegalovirus antigens. The earlier analysis of about 600 of the donors excluded seventeen rarely observed V segments, including chromosome 9 orphons, because counts were too low. Compared with equally common non-associated chains, HLA-associated TCR beta chains in a later analysis were more clonally expanded and had lower generation probabilities. HLA typing was unavailable for some donors at each locus, so association tests used only the typed subset. Because the 87-base-pair reads could not distinguish some IMGT-functional V segments, including TRBV6-2 and TRBV6-3, those segments were excluded. Cytomegalovirus status was reported to be diagnosed by the classifier with high specificity and sensitivity in both the original and validation cohorts. A further reported finding was that TCR beta sequences accurately predicted the HLA-A and HLA-B alleles for most subjects in the first cohort. Immune exposure information for the cohort was limited to CMV serostatus. A later analysis found that most CMV-associated TCR beta chains appeared HLA-restricted, with HLA associations seemingly driven largely by CMV exposure. Roughly uniform sequencing depth across donors was assumed in presence/absence analyses, although this assumption may not hold. Specific HLA alleles were associated with more than 15,000 TCR beta sequences at a false discovery rate of 0.05 in a later analysis. A total of 150 or so TCR beta chains were listed by the study as associated with cytomegalovirus. In a later analysis, several top co-occurrence clusters were reported to appear linked to parvovirus B19, influenza, CMV and Epstein-Barr virus. The authors suggested that the approach could potentially be extended to other disease states and immunological phenotypes.

Material for sequencing was PBMCs. The chain joins TRBV7-3 to TRBJ2-7, with 9 bases aligning to TRBD1. This sequence originates from a man aged 40-50 years in good health and CMV-seronegative. Here is the DNA: TGTGCCAGCAGCGCCTCCGGGACAGGGCTCTACGAGCAGTACTTC. It specifies CASSASGTGLYEQYF.